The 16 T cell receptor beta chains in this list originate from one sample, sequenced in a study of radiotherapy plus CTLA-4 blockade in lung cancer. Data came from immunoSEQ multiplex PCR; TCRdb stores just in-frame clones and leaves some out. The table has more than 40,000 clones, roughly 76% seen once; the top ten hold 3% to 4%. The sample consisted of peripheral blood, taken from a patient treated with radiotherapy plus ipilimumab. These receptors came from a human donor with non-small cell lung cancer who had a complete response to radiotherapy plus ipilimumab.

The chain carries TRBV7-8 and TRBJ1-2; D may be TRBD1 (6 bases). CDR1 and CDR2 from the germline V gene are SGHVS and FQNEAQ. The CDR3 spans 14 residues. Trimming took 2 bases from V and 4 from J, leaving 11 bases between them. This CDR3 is CASSLSGQSYGYTF. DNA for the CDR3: TGTGCCAGCAGCTTATCCGGACAGAGCTATGGCTACACCTTC.

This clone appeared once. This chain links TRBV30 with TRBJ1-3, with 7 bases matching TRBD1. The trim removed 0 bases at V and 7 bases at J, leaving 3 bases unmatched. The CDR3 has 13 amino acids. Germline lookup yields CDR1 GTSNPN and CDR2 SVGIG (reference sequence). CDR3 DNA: TGTGCCTGGAGTGTATCAGGGGGGAACACCATATATTTT. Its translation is CAWSVSGGNTIYF.

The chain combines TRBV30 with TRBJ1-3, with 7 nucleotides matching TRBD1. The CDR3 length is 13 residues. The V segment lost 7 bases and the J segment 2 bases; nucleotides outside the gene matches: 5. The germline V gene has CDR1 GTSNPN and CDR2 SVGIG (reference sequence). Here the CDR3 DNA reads TGTGCCTCGAAGGGGGCGCCTGGAAACACCATATATTTT. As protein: CASKGAPGNTIYF.

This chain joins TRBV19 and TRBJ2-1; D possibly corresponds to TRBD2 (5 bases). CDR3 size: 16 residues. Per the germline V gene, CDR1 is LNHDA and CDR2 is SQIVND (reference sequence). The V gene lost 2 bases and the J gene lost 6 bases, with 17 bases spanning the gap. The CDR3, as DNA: TGTGCCAGTAGTATATCGCGGACTCGGACTGGCAATGAGCAGTTCTTC. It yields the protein CASSISRTRTGNEQFF. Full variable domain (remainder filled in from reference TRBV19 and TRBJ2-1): DGGITQSPKYLFRKEGQNVTLSCEQNLNHDAMYWYRQDPGQGLRLIYYSQIVNDFQKGDIAEGYSVSREKKESFPLTVTSAQKNPTAFYLCASSISRTRTGNEQFFGPGTRLTVL.

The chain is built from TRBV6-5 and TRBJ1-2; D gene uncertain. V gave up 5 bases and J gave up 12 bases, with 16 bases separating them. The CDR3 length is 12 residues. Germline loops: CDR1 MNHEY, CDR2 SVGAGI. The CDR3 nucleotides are TGTGCCAGCAGTGTAGGAGAGAGGGTAGACACCTTC. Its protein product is CASSVGERVDTF.

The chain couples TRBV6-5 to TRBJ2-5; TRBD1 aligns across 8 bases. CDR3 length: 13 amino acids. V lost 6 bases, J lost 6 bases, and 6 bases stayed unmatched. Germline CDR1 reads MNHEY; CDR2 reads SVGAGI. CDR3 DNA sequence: TGTGCCAGCAGCGGACAGGGTTTGCAGACCCAGTACTTC. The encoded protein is CASSGQGLQTQYF.

CDR3 DNA: TGTGCCAGCAGTGAATGGATGGACAGCTCCAGAACAGATACGCAGTATTTT. It yields the protein CASSEWMDSSRTDTQYF. The chain is built from TRBV6-1 and TRBJ2-3, with D possibly being TRBD1 (6 bases). Per germline, CDR1 MNHNS and CDR2 SASEGT. The V end lost 2 bases, the J end lost 3 bases, and 18 bases lay between the germline ends. The length of the CDR3 is 17 residues.

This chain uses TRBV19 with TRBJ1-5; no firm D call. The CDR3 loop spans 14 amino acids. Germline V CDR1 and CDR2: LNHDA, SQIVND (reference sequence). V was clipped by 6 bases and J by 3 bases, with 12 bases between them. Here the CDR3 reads CASRTSQINQPQHF. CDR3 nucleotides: TGTGCCAGTAGAACTTCACAGATCAATCAGCCCCAGCATTTT. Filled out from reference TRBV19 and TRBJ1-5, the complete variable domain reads DGGITQSPKYLFRKEGQNVTLSCEQNLNHDAMYWYRQDPGQGLRLIYYSQIVNDFQKGDIAEGYSVSREKKESFPLTVTSAQKNPTAFYLCASRTSQINQPQHFGDGTRLSIL.

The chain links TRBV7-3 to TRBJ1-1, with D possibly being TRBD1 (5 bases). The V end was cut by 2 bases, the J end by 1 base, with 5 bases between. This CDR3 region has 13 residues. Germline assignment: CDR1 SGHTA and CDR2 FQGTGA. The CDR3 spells CASSLQGNTEAFF. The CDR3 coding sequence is TGTGCCAGCAGCTTACAGGGGAACACTGAAGCTTTCTTT.

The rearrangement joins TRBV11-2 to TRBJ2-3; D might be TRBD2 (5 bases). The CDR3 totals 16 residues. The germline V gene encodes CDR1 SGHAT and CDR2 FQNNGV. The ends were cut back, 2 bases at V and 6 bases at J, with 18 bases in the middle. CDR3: CASSLSGRTAVDTQYF. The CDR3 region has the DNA TGTGCCAGCAGCTTAAGCGGCAGGACGGCCGTGGATACGCAGTATTTT.

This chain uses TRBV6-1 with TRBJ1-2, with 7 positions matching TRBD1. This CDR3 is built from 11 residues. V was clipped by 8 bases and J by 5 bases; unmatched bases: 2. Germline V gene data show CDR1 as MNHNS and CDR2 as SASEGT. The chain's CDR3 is CASGTAYGYTF. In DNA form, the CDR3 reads TGTGCCAGCGGGACAGCATATGGCTACACCTTC.

As DNA, the CDR3 is TGTGCCAGCAGCTTAGTGAGCAGAGGCTCTGGGGCCAACGTCCTGACTTTC. It translates to CASSLVSRGSGANVLTF. This chain links TRBV7-9 with TRBJ2-6, with unresolved D. CDR1 is SEHNR and CDR2 is FQNEAQ in the germline V gene (reference sequence). The V and J ends lost 1 base and 0 bases respectively, with 10 bases between them. This CDR3 contains 17 residues.

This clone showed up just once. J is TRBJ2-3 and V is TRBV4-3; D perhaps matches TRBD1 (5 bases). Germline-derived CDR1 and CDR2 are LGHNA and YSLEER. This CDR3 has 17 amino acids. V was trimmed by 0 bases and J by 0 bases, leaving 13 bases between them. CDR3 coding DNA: TGCGCCAGCAGCCAAGATCAGGCAGGGTCTAGCACAGATACGCAGTATTTT. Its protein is CASSQDQAGSSTDTQYF.

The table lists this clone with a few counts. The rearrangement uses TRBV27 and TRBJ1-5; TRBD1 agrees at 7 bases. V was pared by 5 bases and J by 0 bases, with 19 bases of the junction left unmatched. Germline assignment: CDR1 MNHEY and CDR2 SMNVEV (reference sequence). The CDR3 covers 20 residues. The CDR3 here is CASSAPADRVGPYSNQPQHF. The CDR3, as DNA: TGTGCCAGCAGTGCCCCCGCTGACAGGGTTGGTCCCTATAGCAATCAGCCCCAGCATTTT.

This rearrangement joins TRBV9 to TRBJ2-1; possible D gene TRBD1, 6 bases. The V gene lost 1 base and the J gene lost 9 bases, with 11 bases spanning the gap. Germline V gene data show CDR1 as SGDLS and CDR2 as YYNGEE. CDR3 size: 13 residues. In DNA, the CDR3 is TGTGCCAGCAGCGTATCTACAGGGCTTGAGCAGTTCTTC. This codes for CASSVSTGLEQFF.

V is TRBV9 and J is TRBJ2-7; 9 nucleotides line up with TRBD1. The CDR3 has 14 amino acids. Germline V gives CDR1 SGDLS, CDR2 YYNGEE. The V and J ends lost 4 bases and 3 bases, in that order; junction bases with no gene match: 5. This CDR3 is CASSLGQGFYEQYF. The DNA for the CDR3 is TGTGCCAGCAGCCTGGGACAGGGCTTCTACGAGCAGTACTTC.